The clone carrying this T cell receptor beta chain was recorded only once. Its target is not known. This sample was taken from a study of PD-1 blockade in classical Hodgkin lymphoma. Overall study context: Once every 2 weeks, patients received intravenous nivolumab at 3 mg/kg. Findings and limits, study-wide: CD4+ TCR diversity, unlike CD8+, rose significantly by C4D1. Diversity similar to that of newly diagnosed patients was seen at baseline in complete responders. Possibly reflecting disease activity or prior therapy, repertoire differences have causes that remain undefined.

All the patients suffered relapse after autologous stem cell transplantation, and brentuximab vedotin exposure differed. Repertoires were generated with immunoSEQ multiplex PCR, while TCRdb's copy carries only in-frame clones and drops some. The sample carries 15,000 to 20,000 clones, around 72% recorded once. Germline CDR1 SEHNR, CDR2 FQNEAQ (reference sequence). Trimming removed 6 bases from V and 4 bases from J, with 12 bases in between. The CDR3 length is 13 residues. The sequence derives from a human donor with classical Hodgkin lymphoma. Specimen: peripheral blood mononuclear cells (PBMCs), collected at baseline. This chain uses TRBV7-9 with TRBJ2-5, with D perhaps matching TRBD1 (5 bases). The CDR3 bases are TGTGCCAGCAGGTCGGACAACGCAGAGACCCAGTACTTC. It translates to CASRSDNAETQYF.